This T cell receptor (beta chain) was observed in a study of OX40 agonist ivuxolimab in advanced cancers. Study information: Ivuxolimab doses were 0.01, 0.1, 0.3, 1.5, 3 or 10 mg/kg every 2 weeks.

Germline V CDR1 and CDR2: SGHDT, YYEEEE. The junction had 9 bases not matched to a gene; V was cut back by 4 bases and J by 7 bases. CDR3 length: 16 residues. Remarks on this clone: Its matching antigen is unknown.

General observations from the study: There was clonal expansion of CD4+ and CD8+ blood T cells by week 6 at 0.1 to 3.0 mg/kg.

Sequencing was performed with immunoSEQ multiplex PCR; in TCRdb, only in-frame clones are kept and a portion is missing. The sample carries about 160,000 clones, roughly 94% recorded once. The sample in question was CD4+ or CD8+ T cells sorted from blood, obtained in a trial of the OX40 agonist ivuxolimab. J is TRBJ1-5 and V is TRBV5-6; TRBD1 matches 12 bases. The receptor's source is an adult with an advanced solid tumor such as melanoma, head and neck, liver or kidney cancer. The CDR3 nucleotides are TGTGCCAGCAGCGGGGACAGGGGGCACGTCGGGCAGCCCCAGCATTTT. Translation: CASSGDRGHVGQPQHF.